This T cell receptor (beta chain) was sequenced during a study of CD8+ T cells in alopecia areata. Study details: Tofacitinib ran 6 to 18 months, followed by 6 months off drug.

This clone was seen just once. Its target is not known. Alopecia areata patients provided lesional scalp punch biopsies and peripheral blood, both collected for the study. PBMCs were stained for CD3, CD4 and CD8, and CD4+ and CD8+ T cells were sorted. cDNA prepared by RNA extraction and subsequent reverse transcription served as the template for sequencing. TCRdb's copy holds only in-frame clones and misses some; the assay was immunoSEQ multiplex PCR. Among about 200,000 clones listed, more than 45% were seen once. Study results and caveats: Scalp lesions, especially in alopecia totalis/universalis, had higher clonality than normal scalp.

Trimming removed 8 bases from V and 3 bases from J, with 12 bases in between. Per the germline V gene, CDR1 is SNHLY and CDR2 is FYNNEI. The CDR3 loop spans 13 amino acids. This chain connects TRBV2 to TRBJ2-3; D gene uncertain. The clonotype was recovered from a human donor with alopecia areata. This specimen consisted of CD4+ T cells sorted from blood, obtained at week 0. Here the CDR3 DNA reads TGTGCCAGCCAGTCGAAGCGTACAGATACGCAGTATTTT. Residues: CASQSKRTDTQYF.